Presented here are 22 T cell receptor beta chains from one specimen sequenced in a study of T cell responses to AZD1222 COVID-19 vaccine. Using immunoSEQ multiplex PCR, the repertoire was profiled, and TCRdb retains in-frame clones only, with some absent. This sample has 150,000 to 200,000 clones, with around 90% found just once. The starting material was peripheral blood, obtained 28 days after the second AZD1222 dose. These receptors all stem from an adult who received the AZD1222 COVID-19 vaccine.

The chain joins TRBV6-5 to TRBJ2-3; a weak D match, TRBD2 (6 bases). Germline V gene data show CDR1 as MNHEY and CDR2 as SVGAGI. V lost 0 bases and J 5 bases, leaving 9 bases between the germline ends. The CDR3 is 14 amino acids. The CDR3 DNA sequence: TGTGCCAGCAGTTACTCGGGGCGGGGAGATACGCAGTATTTT. Translating it yields CASSYSGRGDTQYF.

The chain uses TRBV3-1 (or the pseudogene TRBV3-2) and TRBJ2-3, with a tentative D call TRBD2 (5 bases). Trimming took off 4 bases at V and 2 bases at J, with 19 bases between the two ends. This CDR3 contains 17 residues. Germline CDR1 reads LGHDT; CDR2 reads YNNKEL (reference sequence). The CDR3: CASSPHQWGEFTDTQYF. The CDR3 DNA is TGTGCCAGCAGCCCCCATCAGTGGGGAGAGTTCACAGATACGCAGTATTTT.

V gene TRBV5-1 combines with J gene TRBJ2-5; 7 bases fit TRBD1. J gave up 1 base and V 4 bases, and 4 bases lay outside the gene matches. The CDR3 is made up of 14 amino acids. CDR1 and CDR2 (germline): SGHRS, YFSETQ. CDR3 amino acids: CASSLQGVQETQYF. Written as DNA, the CDR3 is TGCGCCAGCAGCCTTCAGGGGGTCCAAGAGACCCAGTACTTC.

This clone was seen just once. V and J are TRBV3-1 (or the pseudogene TRBV3-2) and TRBJ2-7; 8 nucleotides match TRBD2. CDR1 is LGHDT and CDR2 is YNNKEL in the germline V gene (reference sequence). With V trimmed by 4 bases and J by 0 bases, 5 bases remained unmatched. The CDR3 consists of 15 residues. Here the CDR3 DNA reads TGTGCCAGCAGCCGAGGCGGGGGGTACTCCTACGAGCAGTACTTC. Amino acid sequence: CASSRGGGYSYEQYF.

The genes are TRBV11-3 and TRBJ2-7, with 8 bases fitting TRBD1. J gave up 4 bases and V 5 bases, and 10 bases lay outside the gene matches. The CDR3 runs 15 residues. Per germline, CDR1 SGHNT and CDR2 YENEEA. CDR3 bases: TGTGCCAGCAGCCCCGGGAACAGGGGGTCTTACGAGCAGTACTTC. Protein product: CASSPGNRGSYEQYF.

The chain uses TRBV3-1 (or the pseudogene TRBV3-2) and TRBJ2-5, with TRBD2 identical over 10 bases. Per germline, CDR1 LGHDT and CDR2 YNNKEL (reference sequence). This CDR3 region has 18 residues. V was clipped by 4 bases and J by 2 bases; unmatched bases: 13. CDR3 loop: CASSRALQSSGGQETQYF. Here the CDR3 DNA reads TGTGCCAGCAGCCGGGCCCTCCAATCTAGCGGGGGACAAGAGACCCAGTACTTC.

The CDR3 here is CASSLRGAGETQYF. Written as DNA, the CDR3 is TGTGCCAGCAGCCTTCGGGGGGCCGGGGAGACCCAGTACTTC. V usage is TRBV5-4 and J usage is TRBJ2-5; D is possibly TRBD2 (7 bases). The CDR3 loop spans 14 amino acids. Trimming took off 4 bases at V and 5 bases at J, with 15 bases between the two ends. Germline CDR1 and CDR2: SGHNT and YYREEE (reference sequence).

This chain uses TRBV10-3 with TRBJ2-2; the match to TRBD1 covers 7 bases. Germline V lookup: CDR1 ENHRY, CDR2 SYGVKD. CDR3 size: 16 residues. With V trimmed by 6 bases and J by 0 bases, 7 bases remained unmatched. DNA of the CDR3: TGTGCCATCAGCCAGGGACAGAGCACGAACACCGGGGAGCTGTTTTTT. Translated, it gives CAISQGQSTNTGELFF.

The J gene is TRBJ2-1, the V gene TRBV28, with 13 bases that match TRBD2. With V trimmed by 3 bases and J by 7 bases, 12 bases remained unmatched. Germline loops: CDR1 MDHEN, CDR2 SYDVKM. This CDR3 has 18 amino acids. The CDR3 reads CASSLALTGTSGINEQFF. CDR3 in DNA: TGTGCCAGCAGTTTGGCCCTTACTGGGACTAGCGGGATAAATGAGCAGTTCTTC. Drawing the rest from reference TRBV28 and TRBJ2-1, the complete variable domain is DVKVTQSSRYLVKRTGEKVFLECVQDMDHENMFWYRQDPGLGLRLIYFSYDVKMKEKGDIPEGYSVSREKKERFSLILESASTNQTSMYLCASSLALTGTSGINEQFFGPGTRLTVL.

The rearrangement links TRBV5-1 to TRBJ2-4; 8 bases match TRBD1. CDR1 is SGHRS and CDR2 is YFSETQ in the germline V gene. This CDR3 comprises 15 residues. Losses at the gene ends were 4 bases for V and 7 bases for J; bases not matched to a gene: 10. Here the CDR3 DNA reads TGCGCCAGCAGCACCCAGGGGGCGTTAGGGAACATTCAGTACTTC. Translating gives CASSTQGALGNIQYF.

CDR3 loop: CASSLERDSGGTQYF. The DNA of the CDR3 is TGTGCCAGCAGCTTGGAAAGGGATAGCGGGGGGACCCAGTACTTC. The chain is built from TRBV5-4 and TRBJ2-5; 9 bases are a match to TRBD2. CDR3 size: 15 residues. The junction had 7 bases not matched to a gene; V was cut back by 0 bases and J by 7 bases. Per the germline V gene, CDR1 is SGHNT and CDR2 is YYREEE (reference sequence).

V usage is TRBV5-1 and J usage is TRBJ2-3; no firm D call. Germline V lookup: CDR1 SGHRS, CDR2 YFSETQ. The germline V and J ends were trimmed by 4 bases and 2 bases, with 20 bases remaining between them. CDR3 size: 17 residues. This CDR3 is CASSDEPIKTYTDTQYF. In DNA form, the CDR3 reads TGCGCCAGCAGCGATGAGCCGATTAAGACCTACACAGATACGCAGTATTTT.

V gene TRBV3-1 (or the pseudogene TRBV3-2) combines with J gene TRBJ1-2; 8 bases line up with TRBD1. V trimming: 6 bases; J trimming: 5 bases; junction bases outside the gene matches: 8. CDR3 length: 14 amino acids. Per germline, CDR1 LGHDT and CDR2 YNNKEL (reference sequence). The CDR3 sequence: CASRLTTGEYGYTF. The DNA of the CDR3 is TGTGCCAGCAGACTAACGACAGGGGAGTATGGCTACACCTTC.

This chain links TRBV19 with TRBJ2-5, with 12 nucleotides matching TRBD1. J gave up 5 bases and V 5 bases, and 9 bases lay outside the gene matches. The CDR3 length is 16 residues. CDR1 is LNHDA, CDR2 SQIVND, per germline (reference sequence). CDR3 protein: CASSPGTGGAGETQYF. DNA for the CDR3: TGTGCCAGTAGTCCCGGGACAGGGGGCGCAGGGGAGACCCAGTACTTC.

This rearrangement joins TRBV6-4 to TRBJ2-7, with D unresolved. Germline CDR1 reads MRHNA; CDR2 reads SNTAGT. Trimming left V 10 bases short and J 5 bases short, with 12 bases between. This CDR3 contains 11 residues. CDR3 residues: CATLGVNEQYF. For the CDR3, the DNA is TGTGCCACCCTTGGGGTCAACGAGCAGTACTTC.

A few counts support this clone. This sequence joins TRBV29-1 and TRBJ1-3, with no clear D. Per the germline V gene, CDR1 is SQVTM and CDR2 is ANQGSEA. The CDR3 covers 12 residues. Trimming removed 5 bases from V and 2 bases from J, with 7 bases in between. The CDR3 coding sequence is TGCAGCGTTCGGGAGGCTGGAAACACCATATATTTT. Encoded protein: CSVREAGNTIYF.

The V and J genes are TRBV29-1 and TRBJ2-2; D ambiguous. The CDR3 has 14 residues. Germline CDR1 is SQVTM and CDR2 is ANQGSEA. Trimming removed 1 base from V and 6 bases from J, with 12 bases in between. CDR3 loop: CSVEGPAQAGELFF. The CDR3 DNA reads as TGCAGCGTTGAAGGGCCAGCCCAGGCCGGGGAGCTGTTTTTT.

The rearrangement links TRBV6-6 to TRBJ2-7; D is perhaps TRBD1 or TRBD2 (5 bases each). The CDR3 is 15 residues long. Trimming shortened V by 7 bases and J by 2 bases, and 18 bases separated the two germline ends. Germline V gives CDR1 MNHNY, CDR2 SVGAGI (reference sequence). CDR3 nucleotide sequence: TGTGCCAGCACCCTTCCCGGGACGGAGACCTACGAGCAGTACTTC. Translation: CASTLPGTETYEQYF.

V gene TRBV6-6 combines with J gene TRBJ2-3; no clear D gene. Trimming pared 2 bases from V and 3 bases from J, leaving 6 bases between. The length of the CDR3 is 13 residues. The germline gives CDR1 MNHNY, CDR2 SVGAGI (reference sequence). The CDR3 bases are TGTGCCAGCAGTTACCCGGATACAGATACGCAGTATTTT. It is translated as CASSYPDTDTQYF.

This clone was counted between two and nine times. The CDR3 DNA follows: TGCAGCGTTGCCGCGACACCGAACACTGAAGCTTTCTTT. It is translated as CSVAATPNTEAFF. The V and J genes are TRBV29-1 and TRBJ1-1; no clear D gene. Trimming left V 4 bases short and J 1 base short, with 10 bases between. The CDR3 spans 13 residues. Per germline, CDR1 SQVTM and CDR2 ANQGSEA.

In nucleotides, the CDR3 is TGTGCCAGCAGCTTAGTCCGAGGAGCTAGCACAGATACGCAGTATTTT. It translates to CASSLVRGASTDTQYF. The V call is TRBV7-9, the J call TRBJ2-3, with no clear D. The CDR3 consists of 16 residues. Germline V gives CDR1 SEHNR, CDR2 FQNEAQ (reference sequence). V lost 1 base and J 0 bases, leaving 11 bases between the germline ends.

This sequence joins TRBV28 and TRBJ2-1; TRBD2 matches at 9 bases. In germline, CDR1 is MDHEN, CDR2 SYDVKM. V shed 8 bases, J shed 10 bases, and the junction held 15 bases outside the gene matches. This CDR3 spans 15 amino acids. The CDR3 sequence: CASRRGGGGQEEQFF. The CDR3 DNA reads as TGTGCCAGCCGGCGCGGGGGGGGAGGGCAGGAGGAGCAGTTCTTC.